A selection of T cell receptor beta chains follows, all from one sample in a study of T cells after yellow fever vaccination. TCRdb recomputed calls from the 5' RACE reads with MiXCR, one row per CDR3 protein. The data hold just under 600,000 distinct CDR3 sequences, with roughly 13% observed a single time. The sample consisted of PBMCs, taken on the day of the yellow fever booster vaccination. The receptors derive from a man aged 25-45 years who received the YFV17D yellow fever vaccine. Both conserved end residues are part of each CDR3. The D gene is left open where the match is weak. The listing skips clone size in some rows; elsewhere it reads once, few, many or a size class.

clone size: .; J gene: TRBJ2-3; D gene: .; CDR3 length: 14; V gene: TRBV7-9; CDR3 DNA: TGTGCCAGCAGCCCAGGGATGGGCACAGATACGCAGTATTTT; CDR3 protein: CASSPGMGTDTQYF
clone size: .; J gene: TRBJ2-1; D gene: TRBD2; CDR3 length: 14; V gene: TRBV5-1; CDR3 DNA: TGCGCCAGCAGCTTGGCCGGTCTAGCGGGAGAGCAGTTCTTC; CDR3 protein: CASSLAGLAGEQFF
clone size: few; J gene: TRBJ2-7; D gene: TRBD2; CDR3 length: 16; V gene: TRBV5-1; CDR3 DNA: TGCGCCAGCAGCTTATACGAGGCGGGAGGGCCCTACGAGCAGTACTTC; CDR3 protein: CASSLYEAGGPYEQYF
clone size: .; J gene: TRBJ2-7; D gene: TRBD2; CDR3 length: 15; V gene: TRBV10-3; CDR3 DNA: TGTGCCATCAGTGAGGCGGGGGGTCCCGCCTACGAGCAGTACTTC; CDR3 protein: CAISEAGGPAYEQYF
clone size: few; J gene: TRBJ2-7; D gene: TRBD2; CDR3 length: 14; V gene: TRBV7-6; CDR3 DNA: TGTGCCAGCAGCTATAGAGCGGGAACCTACGAGCAGTACTTC; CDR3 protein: CASSYRAGTYEQYF
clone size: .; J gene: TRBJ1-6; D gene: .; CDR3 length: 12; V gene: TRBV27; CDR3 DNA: TGTGCCAGCAGTTTTACCAATTCACCCCTCCACTTT; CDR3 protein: CASSFTNSPLHF
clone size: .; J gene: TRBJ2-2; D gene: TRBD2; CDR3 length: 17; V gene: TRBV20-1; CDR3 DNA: TGCAGTGCTAGAACCACTAGCGGAGCTACGAACACCGGGGAGCTGTTTTTT; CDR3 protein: CSARTTSGATNTGELFF
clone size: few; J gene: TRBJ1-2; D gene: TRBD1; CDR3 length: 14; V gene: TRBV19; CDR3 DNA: TGTGCCAGTAGTATTGGGACAGGGGTCGGGGGCTACACCTTC; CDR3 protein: CASSIGTGVGGYTF
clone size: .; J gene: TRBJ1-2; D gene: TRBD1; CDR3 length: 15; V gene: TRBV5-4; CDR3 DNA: TGTGCCAGCAGCCACGACTCGACAGGGTATCCTGGCTACACCTTC; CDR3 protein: CASSHDSTGYPGYTF
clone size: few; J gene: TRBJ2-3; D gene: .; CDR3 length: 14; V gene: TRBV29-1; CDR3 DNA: TGCAGCGTTGACACAGGGCTCGATCCAGATACGCAGTATTTT; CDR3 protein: CSVDTGLDPDTQYF
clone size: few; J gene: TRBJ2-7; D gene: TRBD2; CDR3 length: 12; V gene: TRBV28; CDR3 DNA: TGTGCCAGCAGTTTGGGGACTAGCGAGCAGTACTTC; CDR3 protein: CASSLGTSEQYF
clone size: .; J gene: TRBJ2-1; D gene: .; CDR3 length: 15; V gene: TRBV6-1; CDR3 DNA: TGTGCCAGCAGTCCGTACAAGGGGGCTAGCGATGAGCAGTTCTTC; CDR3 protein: CASSPYKGASDEQFF
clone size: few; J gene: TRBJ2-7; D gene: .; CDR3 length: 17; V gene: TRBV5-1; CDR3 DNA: TGCGCCAGCAGCTTGGCAATAGGGACGGTCTACTCTTACGAGCAGTACTTC; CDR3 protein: CASSLAIGTVYSYEQYF
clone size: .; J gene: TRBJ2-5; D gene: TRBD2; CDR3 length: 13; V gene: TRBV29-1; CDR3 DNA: TGCAGCGTTACTACCGGGACTAGTGAGACCCAGTACTTC; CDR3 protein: CSVTTGTSETQYF
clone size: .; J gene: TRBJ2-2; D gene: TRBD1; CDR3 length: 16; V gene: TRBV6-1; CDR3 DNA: TGTGCCAGCAGTCGACAGGGGGCGTGGGGCACCGGGGAGCTGTTTTTT; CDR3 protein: CASSRQGAWGTGELFF
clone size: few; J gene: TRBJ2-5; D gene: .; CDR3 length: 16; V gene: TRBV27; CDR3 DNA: TGTGCCAGCAGTTACACACTTACAGGGCGGGGGGAGACCCAGTACTTC; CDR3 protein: CASSYTLTGRGETQYF
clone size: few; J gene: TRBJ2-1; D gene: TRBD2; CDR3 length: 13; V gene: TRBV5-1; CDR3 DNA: TGCGCCAGCAGACTAGCGGTCTACAATGAGCAGTTCTTC; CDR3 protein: CASRLAVYNEQFF
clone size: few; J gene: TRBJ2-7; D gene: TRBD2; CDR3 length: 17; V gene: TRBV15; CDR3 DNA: TGTGCCACCAGCAGACTCTTACTAGCGGGAGGGCCTGGCGAGCAGTACTTC; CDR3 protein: CATSRLLLAGGPGEQYF
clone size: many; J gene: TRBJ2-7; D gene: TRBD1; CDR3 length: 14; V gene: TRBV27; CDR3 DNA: TGTGCCAGCAGTGCGTATGACAGGGGGCGTGAGCAGTACTTC; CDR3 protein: CASSAYDRGREQYF
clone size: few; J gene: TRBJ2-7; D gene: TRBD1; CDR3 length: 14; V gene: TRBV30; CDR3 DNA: TGTGCCTGGAGTCCGACAGGGCCCCAGGACGAGCAGTACTTC; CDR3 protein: CAWSPTGPQDEQYF
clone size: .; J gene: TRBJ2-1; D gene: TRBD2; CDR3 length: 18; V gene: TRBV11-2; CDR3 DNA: TGTGCCAGCAGCTTAGGGGCCCGACTAGCGGGAACGACGCGGGAGCAGTTCTTC; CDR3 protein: CASSLGARLAGTTREQFF
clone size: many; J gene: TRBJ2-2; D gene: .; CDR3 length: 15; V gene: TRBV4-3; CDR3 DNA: TGCGCCAGCAGCCAAGATATAGGGGCCACCGGGGAGCTGTTTTTT; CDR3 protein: CASSQDIGATGELFF
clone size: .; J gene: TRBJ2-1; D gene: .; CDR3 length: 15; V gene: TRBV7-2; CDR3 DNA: TGTGCCAGCAGCTTAAATGGTGGGGGCCCAGCGCTCAAATTCTTC; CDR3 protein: CASSLNGGGPALKFF
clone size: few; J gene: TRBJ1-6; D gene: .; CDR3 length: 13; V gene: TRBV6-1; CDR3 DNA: TGTGCCAGCCACGGGGGGTTTGGTTCACCCCTCCACTTT; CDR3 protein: CASHGGFGSPLHF
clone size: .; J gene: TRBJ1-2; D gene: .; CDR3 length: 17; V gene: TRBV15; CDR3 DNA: TGTGCCACCAGCAGAGGCGGGAGGAAGCCCTTCGCTGGTGGCTACACCTTC; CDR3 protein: CATSRGGRKPFAGGYTF
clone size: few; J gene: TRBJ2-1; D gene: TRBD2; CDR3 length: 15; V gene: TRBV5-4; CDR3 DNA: TGTGCCAGCAGCTTTACTAGCGGCGGATTCAATGAGCAGTTCTTC; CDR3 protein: CASSFTSGGFNEQFF
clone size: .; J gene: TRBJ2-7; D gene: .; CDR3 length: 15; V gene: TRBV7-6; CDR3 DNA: TGTGCCAGCAGCTTACGGGAGTCCAGCTCCTACGAGCAGTACTTC; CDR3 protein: CASSLRESSSYEQYF
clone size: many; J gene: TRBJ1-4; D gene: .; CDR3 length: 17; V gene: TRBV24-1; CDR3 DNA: TGTGCCACCAGTGAAAATAACGACGGCCTAAAAGAGGAAAAACTGTTTTTT; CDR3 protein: CATSENNDGLKEEKLFF
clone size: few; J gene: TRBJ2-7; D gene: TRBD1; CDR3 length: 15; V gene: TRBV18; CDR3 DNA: TGTGCCAGCTCCCCAAGTTCCGGGACAGGGGGCGAGCAGTACTTC; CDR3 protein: CASSPSSGTGGEQYF
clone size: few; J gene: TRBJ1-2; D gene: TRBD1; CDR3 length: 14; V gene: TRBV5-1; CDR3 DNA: TGCGCCAGCAGCTTGGGGGACAGGGACTATGGCTACACCTTC; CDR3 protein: CASSLGDRDYGYTF
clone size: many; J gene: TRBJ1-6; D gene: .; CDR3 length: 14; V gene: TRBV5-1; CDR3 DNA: TGCGCCAGCAGCGGGACTGGGGCAAATTCACCCCTCCACTTT; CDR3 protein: CASSGTGANSPLHF
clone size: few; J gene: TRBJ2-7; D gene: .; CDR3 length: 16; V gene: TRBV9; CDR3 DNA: TGTGCCAGCAGCGCACAATCCGGGACAAGCTCCTACGAGCAGTACTTC; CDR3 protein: CASSAQSGTSSYEQYF
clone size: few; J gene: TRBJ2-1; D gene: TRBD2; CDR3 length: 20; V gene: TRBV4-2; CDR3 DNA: TGTGCCAGCAGCCAGGACCCCGGGACTAGCGGGAGGGCGGCCTACAATGAGCAGTTCTTC; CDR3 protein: CASSQDPGTSGRAAYNEQFF
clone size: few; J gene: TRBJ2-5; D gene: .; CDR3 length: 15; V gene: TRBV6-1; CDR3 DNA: TGTGCCAGCAGTGAGGTTTCTAGCAGGACGGAGACCCAGTACTTC; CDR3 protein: CASSEVSSRTETQYF
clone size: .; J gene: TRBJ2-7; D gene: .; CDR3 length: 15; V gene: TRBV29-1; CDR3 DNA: TGCAGCACGGGCGTAGGAGCGAGGGGCCTCTACGAGCAGTACTTC; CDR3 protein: CSTGVGARGLYEQYF
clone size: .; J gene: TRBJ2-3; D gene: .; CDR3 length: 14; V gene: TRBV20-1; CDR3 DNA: TGCTGTGCCACGCCGCGGCGAAGCACAGATACGCAGTATTTT; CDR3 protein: CCATPRRSTDTQYF
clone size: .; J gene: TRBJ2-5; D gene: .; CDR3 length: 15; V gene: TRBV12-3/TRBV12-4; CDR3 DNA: TGTGCCAGCAGCTCGTGGGGATTACGGGGGGAGACCCAGTACTTC; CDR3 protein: CASSSWGLRGETQYF
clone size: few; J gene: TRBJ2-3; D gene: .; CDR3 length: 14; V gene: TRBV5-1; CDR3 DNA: TGCGCCAGCAGCTTGTTAGGGGCCGCAGATACGCAGTATTTT; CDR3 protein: CASSLLGAADTQYF
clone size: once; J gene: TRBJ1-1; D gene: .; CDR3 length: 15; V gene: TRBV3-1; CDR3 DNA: TGTGCCAGCAGCCGAGCTACAGGGAAGAACACTGAAGCTTTCTTT; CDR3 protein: CASSRATGKNTEAFF
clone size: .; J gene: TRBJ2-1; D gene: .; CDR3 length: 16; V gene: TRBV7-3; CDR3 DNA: TGTGCCAGCAGCCAGCCGGGACGGAGCTCCTACAATGAGCAGTTCTTC; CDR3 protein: CASSQPGRSSYNEQFF
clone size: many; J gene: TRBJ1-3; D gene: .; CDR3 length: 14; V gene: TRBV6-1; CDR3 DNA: TGTGCCAGCAAAATGTCACACCTTGGAAACACCATATATTTT; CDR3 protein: CASKMSHLGNTIYF
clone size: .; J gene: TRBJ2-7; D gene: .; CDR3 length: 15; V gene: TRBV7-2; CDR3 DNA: TGTGCCAGCAGCTTAAAATGGGGCTCGACCTACGAGCAGTACTTC; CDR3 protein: CASSLKWGSTYEQYF